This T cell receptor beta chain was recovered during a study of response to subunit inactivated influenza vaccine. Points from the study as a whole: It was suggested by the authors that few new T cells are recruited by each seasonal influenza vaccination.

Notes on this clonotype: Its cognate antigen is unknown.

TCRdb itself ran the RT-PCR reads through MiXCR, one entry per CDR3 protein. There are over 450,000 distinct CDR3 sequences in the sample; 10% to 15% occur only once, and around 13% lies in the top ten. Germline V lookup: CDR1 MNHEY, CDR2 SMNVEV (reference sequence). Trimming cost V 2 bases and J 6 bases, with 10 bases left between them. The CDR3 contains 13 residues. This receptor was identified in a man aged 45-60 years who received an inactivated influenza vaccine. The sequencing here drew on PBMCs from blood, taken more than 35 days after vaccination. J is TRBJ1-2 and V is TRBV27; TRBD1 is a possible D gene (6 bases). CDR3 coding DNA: TGTGCCAGCAGTTTACAAAGGGGGGATGGCTACACCTTC. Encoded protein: CASSLQRGDGYTF.